The source of this T cell receptor beta chain is a study of OX40 agonist ivuxolimab in advanced cancers. Across the whole study: Recorded diagnoses for dose-escalation patients were hepatocellular carcinoma, melanoma, renal cell or head and neck cancer.

Generated by immunoSEQ multiplex PCR, the TCRdb table keeps only in-frame clones and is missing some. The data show 65,000 to 80,000 clones, approximately 90% seen once. This clone was seen a single time. Trimming at V came to 1 base and at J to 6 bases, leaving 8 bases not matched to a gene. The CDR3 covers 15 residues. Germline values: CDR1 SNHLY, CDR2 FYNNEI. The receptor's source is an adult with an advanced solid tumor such as melanoma, head and neck, liver or kidney cancer. The source was CD4+ or CD8+ T cells sorted from blood, collected in a trial of the OX40 agonist ivuxolimab. The chain links TRBV2 to TRBJ2-7, with TRBD1 matching 8 bases. The CDR3 sequence is CASSEEQGAGLEQYF. CDR3 in DNA: TGTGCCAGCAGTGAAGAGCAGGGGGCAGGTCTCGAGCAGTACTTC. The whole variable domain, remainder taken from reference TRBV2 and TRBJ2-7, is EPEVTQTPSHQVTQMGQEVILRCVPISNHLYFYWYRQILGQKVEFLVSFYNNEISEKSEIFDDQFSVERPDGSNFTLKIRSTKLEDSAMYFCASSEEQGAGLEQYFGPGTRLTVT.